The 20 T cell receptor beta chains below all came from one sample that was sequenced in a study of CD8+CD57+ T cells in acquired aplastic anemia. Both TCR beta VDJ combination and CDR3 sequence profiling were carried out. Genomic DNA was the template for this profiling. TCRdb ran MiXCR on the reads and lists one entry per CDR3 protein. The table records about 180,000 distinct CDR3 sequences, less than 55% of them present only once. Source material: sorted CD4+, CD8+, or CD8+CD57+ T cells (not recorded which) from PBMCs. These receptors all come from a human donor in good health.

This clonotype appeared many times. The CDR3 region has the DNA TGCGCCAGCAGCTTGGAGGCGGTCATGAACACTGAAGCTTTCTTT. Amino acid sequence: CASSLEAVMNTEAFF. The V and J genes are TRBV5-1 and TRBJ1-1; D is uncertain. CDR3 length equals 15 residues. Germline CDR1 SGHRS, CDR2 YFSETQ. V lost 0 bases, J lost 0 bases, and 9 bases lay in between. The whole variable domain, filled in from reference TRBV5-1 and TRBJ1-1, reads KAGVTQTPRYLIKTRGQQVTLSCSPISGHRSVSWYQQTPGQGLQFLFEYFSETQRNKGNFPGRFSGRQFSNSRSEMNVSTLELGDSALYLCASSLEAVMNTEAFFGQGTRLTVV.

At least ten counts were recorded for this clonotype. The chain employs TRBV15 and TRBJ1-2; 7 bases are shared with TRBD1. Trimming removed 4 bases from V and 8 bases from J; junction bases left unmatched: 16. The CDR3 has 16 residues. Germline CDR1 reads LNHNV; CDR2 reads YYDKDF (reference sequence). CDR3 sequence: CATSTSERTGRIGYTF. For the CDR3, the DNA is TGTGCCACCAGCACTTCCGAGAGGACAGGAAGGATCGGCTACACCTTC.

This clonotype was observed a few times. The V gene is TRBV11-3, the J gene TRBJ1-4; weak D call: TRBD1 (5 bases). Between the trimmed V and J ends, which lost 5 bases and 3 bases, there was a span of 13 bases. Per germline, CDR1 SGHNT and CDR2 YENEEA. CDR3 size: 15 residues. Here the CDR3 reads CASSPRGASNEKLFF. For the CDR3, the DNA is TGTGCCAGCAGCCCCCGTGGGGCCTCTAATGAAAAACTGTTTTTT. Looking up the rest from reference TRBV11-3 and TRBJ1-4 gives the full variable domain: EAGVVQSPRYKIIEKKQPVAFWCNPISGHNTLYWYLQNLGQGPELLIRYENEEAVDDSQLPKDRFSAERLKGVDSTLKIQPAELGDSAVYLCASSPRGASNEKLFFGSGTQLSVL.

The V and J genes are TRBV2 and TRBJ1-2; D gene unclear. CDR1 is SNHLY and CDR2 is FYNNEI in the germline V gene. V was clipped by 1 base and J by 6 bases, with 9 bases between them. The CDR3 has 13 amino acids. CDR3 loop: CASSEGHPDGYTF. CDR3 in DNA: TGTGCCAGCAGTGAAGGCCATCCGGATGGCTACACCTTC. Looking up the rest from reference TRBV2 and TRBJ1-2 gives the full variable domain: EPEVTQTPSHQVTQMGQEVILRCVPISNHLYFYWYRQILGQKVEFLVSFYNNEISEKSEIFDDQFSVERPDGSNFTLKIRSTKLEDSAMYFCASSEGHPDGYTFGSGTRLTVV.

This CDR3 is CSAMGADGYTF. The CDR3 coding sequence is TGCAGCGCAATGGGGGCAGATGGCTACACCTTC. The gene calls are TRBV29-1 and TRBJ1-2, with TRBD1 as a possible D gene (6 bases). V gave up 7 bases and J gave up 6 bases, with 12 bases separating them. This CDR3 comprises 11 residues. The germline V gene has CDR1 SQVTM and CDR2 ANQGSEA.

This clonotype was seen only once. One end of the junction is discordant with germline, which a read error may explain. The rearrangement uses TRBV7-7 and TRBJ2-7, with 7 bases aligning to TRBD2. Germline V lookup: CDR1 SSHAT, CDR2 FNYEAQ (reference sequence). This CDR3 is built from 16 residues. The CDR3 DNA is TGTGCTAGCACCACTCCACTAGCGCTATGTCCCTACGAGCAGTACTTC. It codes for CASTTPLALCPYEQYF.

The chain links TRBV7-3 to TRBJ2-1; 8 bases match TRBD2. The CDR3 totals 15 residues. Germline V gives CDR1 SGHTA, CDR2 FQGTGA. The ends lost 0 bases at V and 5 bases at J; junction bases unmatched: 3. The CDR3 region has the DNA TGTGCCAGCAGCTTAACCGGGAGGGCCAACAATGAGCAGTTCTTC. Translation: CASSLTGRANNEQFF.

This clonotype has at least ten counts. The gene calls are TRBV2 and TRBJ1-4; unclear D gene. Germline loops: CDR1 SNHLY, CDR2 FYNNEI. CDR3 length: 14 residues. V was trimmed by 6 bases and J by 7 bases, leaving 15 bases between them. The CDR3 is CASRETSEGEKLFF. CDR3 coding DNA: TGTGCCAGCAGAGAGACGTCCGAGGGTGAAAAACTGTTTTTT.

This clonotype was observed many times. The V call is TRBV20-1, the J call TRBJ2-1, with D possibly TRBD1 on 6 matching bases. The CDR3 covers 11 residues. Trimming shortened V by 5 bases and J by 8 bases, and 10 bases separated the two germline ends. The germline V gene encodes CDR1 DFQATT and CDR2 SNEGSKA (reference sequence). This CDR3 is CSAGQGYEQFF. The CDR3 region has the DNA TGCAGTGCTGGGCAGGGGTATGAGCAGTTCTTC.

This rearrangement joins TRBV7-2 to TRBJ2-5; 8 bases fit TRBD2. Looked up from germline, CDR1 is SGHTA and CDR2 is FQGNSA. This CDR3 is 14 amino acids long. The trim removed 3 bases at V and 3 bases at J, leaving 3 bases unmatched. CDR3 sequence reads: CASSFVAGKETQYF. In DNA, the CDR3 is TGTGCCAGCAGCTTTGTAGCGGGAAAAGAGACCCAGTACTTC.

This clonotype was detected ten times or more. This chain uses TRBV9 with TRBJ2-6; unclear D gene. CDR3 length: 15 residues. Germline loops: CDR1 SGDLS, CDR2 YYNGEE. The V end was cut by 0 bases, the J end by 2 bases, with 6 bases between. CDR3 sequence: CASSVVRAGANVLTF. For the CDR3, the DNA is TGTGCCAGCAGCGTAGTTAGGGCTGGGGCCAACGTCCTGACTTTC.

The table lists this clonotype with many counts. The chain combines TRBV4-2 with TRBJ1-2; D is possibly TRBD1 (6 bases). There are 13 residues in the CDR3. V was cut by 4 bases and J by 4 bases, with 10 bases left in between. CDR1 and CDR2 (germline): LGHNA, YNFKEQ. The CDR3 bases are TGTGCCAGCAGCCCCTCGACAGGCTATGGCTACACCTTC. Translating gives CASSPSTGYGYTF.

For this clonotype: A clone one base away is much larger, so this may be a read error. V and J are TRBV20-1 and TRBJ2-4; 14 bases line up with TRBD2. From germline, CDR1 is DFQATT and CDR2 SNEGSKA (reference sequence). This CDR3 has 17 residues. CDR3 sequence (DNA): TGCAGTGCTAGAGGACTAGCGGGAGGGTCGTCTGCGAGCATTCAGGACTTC. This codes for CSARGLAGGSSASIQDF.

This clonotype was observed at least ten times. The chain employs TRBV19 and TRBJ1-5; D remains ambiguous. Trimming cost V 5 bases and J 0 bases, with 11 bases left between them. The germline gives CDR1 LNHDA, CDR2 SQIVND (reference sequence). The CDR3 has 15 amino acids. DNA of the CDR3: TGTGCCAGTAGTCTAGCTCGGGGTAGCAATCAGCCCCAGCATTTT. As protein: CASSLARGSNQPQHF. The full variable domain, its missing parts supplied by reference TRBV19 and TRBJ1-5, is DGGITQSPKYLFRKEGQNVTLSCEQNLNHDAMYWYRQDPGQGLRLIYYSQIVNDFQKGDIAEGYSVSREKKESFPLTVTSAQKNPTAFYLCASSLARGSNQPQHFGDGTRLSIL.

About this clonotype: A much larger clone lies one base from this, so it may be a read error. The chain joins TRBV6-2 or TRBV6-3 to TRBJ2-7; possibly TRBD1 or TRBD2 for D (5 bases each). Germline CDR1 and CDR2: MNHEY and SVGEGT. The CDR3 is made up of 15 amino acids. CDR3 nucleotides: TGTGCCAGCACCCCGGGGCAGGGCCGTAAAGGCGAGCGGTACTTC. Amino acid sequence: CASTPGQGRKGERYF.

The chain combines TRBV20-1 with TRBJ2-7, with D tentatively TRBD2 (6 bases). This CDR3 contains 14 residues. Germline CDR1 is DFQATT and CDR2 is SNEGSKA (reference sequence). Trimming removed 0 bases from V and 0 bases from J, with 9 bases in between. The CDR3 sequence is CSARDMEGSYEQYF. CDR3 DNA sequence: TGCAGTGCTAGAGATATGGAGGGCTCCTACGAGCAGTACTTC.

The chain joins TRBV6-1 to TRBJ1-4; the match to TRBD1 covers 7 bases. The CDR3 loop spans 17 amino acids. With V trimmed by 6 bases and J by 0 bases, 10 bases remained unmatched. Germline loops: CDR1 MNHNS, CDR2 SASEGT. The CDR3 sequence: CASRGPSRGATNEKLFF. CDR3 in DNA: TGTGCCAGCAGGGGACCCAGCAGGGGGGCAACTAATGAAAAACTGTTTTTT.

This clonotype was detected many times. V and J are TRBV6-6 and TRBJ1-1; D not certain. This CDR3 has 13 residues. V was pared by 5 bases and J by 1 base, with 8 bases between. Germline V gives CDR1 MNHNY, CDR2 SVGAGI (reference sequence). The CDR3 loop reads CASSRRGNTEAFF. As DNA, the CDR3 is TGTGCCAGCAGTCGCCGGGGGAACACTGAAGCTTTCTTT.

The rearrangement links TRBV7-2 to TRBJ1-1, with D tentatively TRBD1 (6 bases). V was clipped by 4 bases and J by 7 bases, with 10 bases between them. The CDR3 is made up of 12 amino acids. Germline V gives CDR1 SGHTA, CDR2 FQGNSA. CDR3 region: CASSSTGLEAFF. CDR3 nucleotides: TGTGCCAGCAGCTCAACAGGGCTTGAAGCTTTCTTT. The whole variable domain, filled in from reference TRBV7-2 and TRBJ1-1, reads GAGVSQSPSNKVTEKGKDVELRCDPISGHTALYWYRQSLGQGLEFLIYFQGNSAPDKSGLPSDRFSAERTGGSVSTLTIQRTQQEDSAVYLCASSSTGLEAFFGQGTRLTVV.

Many counts were recorded for this clonotype. The chain is built from TRBV7-3 and TRBJ1-1; TRBD1 might be the D (5 bases). V lost 2 bases and J 7 bases, leaving 17 bases between the germline ends. Germline assignment: CDR1 SGHTA and CDR2 FQGTGA. The CDR3 covers 15 residues. The CDR3 region has the DNA TGTGCCAGCAGCTTAGATAGGGGAGCTTCTTTTGAAGCTTTCTTT. This encodes CASSLDRGASFEAFF.